A selection of T cell receptor beta chains follows, all from one sample in a study of T cell changes during pregnancy in multiple sclerosis. TCRdb's table, derived via immunoSEQ multiplex PCR, lists solely in-frame clones and lacks some. This sample has 55,000 to 70,000 clones; about 90% occur once, and the top ten carry roughly 0.29%. Sequenced here: CD4+ T cells from peripheral blood mononuclear cells, sampled after pregnancy. Receptors were obtained from a female donor with multiple sclerosis, enrolled in a pregnancy study. CDR3s include the opening cysteine and the closing phenylalanine or tryptophan. A D gene is named only where the DNA matches it firmly. Only part of the rows carry a size: once, few, many, or a class if the clone is expanded.

D gene,clone size,J gene,V gene,CDR3 DNA,CDR3 protein
NA,NA,TRBJ1-1,TRBV6-5,TGTGCCAGCAGTTCCTTGGCAAGCACTGAAGCTTTCTTT,CASSSLASTEAFF
NA,NA,TRBJ1-4,TRBV19,TGTGCCAGTAGTCTGTCCAGGGATGAAAAACTGTTTTTT,CASSLSRDEKLFF
TRBD1,NA,TRBJ2-2,TRBV5-4,TGTGCCAGCAGCGACGGGACAGGGTGGACCGGGGAGCTGTTTTTT,CASSDGTGWTGELFF
TRBD2,NA,TRBJ2-3,TRBV28,TGTGCCAGCAGTTTTAGACGTAGCGGGACACTGCGCACAGATACGCAGTATTTT,CASSFRRSGTLRTDTQYF
NA,NA,TRBJ1-1,TRBV19,TGTGCCAGTAGTATCGTAAACTTGAACACTGAAGCTTTCTTT,CASSIVNLNTEAFF
NA,NA,TRBJ2-3,TRBV25-1,TGTGCCAGCAGTGACCCAGGGCCTAGCACAGATACGCAGTATTTT,CASSDPGPSTDTQYF
NA,NA,TRBJ1-1,TRBV9,TGTGCCAGCAGCCCCGATCCCGGGGAGGGTACTGAAGCTTTCTTT,CASSPDPGEGTEAFF
NA,once,TRBJ1-3,TRBV27,TGTGCCAGCACTCAAAGCGGGGGCTCTGGAAACACCATATATTTT,CASTQSGGSGNTIYF
NA,NA,TRBJ1-5,TRBV19,TGTGCCAGTGGGGGGACCGCGAATCAGCCCCAGCATTTT,CASGGTANQPQHF
NA,NA,TRBJ1-1,TRBV5-4,TGTGCCAGCACTTACTTATCGACGGGTGAAGCTTTCTTT,CASTYLSTGEAFF
NA,NA,TRBJ1-5,TRBV21-1,TGTGCCAGCAGCAAAGGTGGACAGGGAGGGCAGCCCCAGCATTTT,CASSKGGQGGQPQHF
TRBD2,NA,TRBJ2-7,TRBV14,TGTGCCAGCAGCCAAGACATTAGCGGGATTTACGAGCAGTACTTC,CASSQDISGIYEQYF
TRBD2,NA,TRBJ2-5,TRBV5-1,TGCGCCAGCAGCGTGGCTAGCGGGGAAGAGACCCAGTACTTC,CASSVASGEETQYF
TRBD1,NA,TRBJ1-4,TRBV9,TGTGCCAGCAGCGTAGACAGGGGGCGACCTAATGAAAAACTGTTTTTT,CASSVDRGRPNEKLFF
NA,NA,TRBJ2-5,TRBV5-1,TGCGCCAGCAGCTTGTTGGGGCCGGAGACCCAGTACTTC,CASSLLGPETQYF
NA,NA,TRBJ2-3,TRBV30,TGTGCCTGGAGCCGGGGGGCCGGGACAGATACGCAGTATTTT,CAWSRGAGTDTQYF
TRBD2,NA,TRBJ2-7,TRBV4-1,TGCGCCAGCAGCCAAGATACGGGAGGCTGGCGGTACGAGCAGTACTTC,CASSQDTGGWRYEQYF
NA,NA,TRBJ2-3,TRBV5-1,TGCGCCAGCAGCTTAAACCGGGAGATAAACTATTTT,CASSLNREINYF
NA,NA,TRBJ2-1,TRBV6-5,TGTGCCAGCAGTTACTCGAAACAGCTTAATGAGCAGTTCTTC,CASSYSKQLNEQFF
NA,NA,TRBJ1-2,TRBV5-5,TGTGCCAGCAGCTTGGGCCAGGGTAACTATGGCTACACCTTC,CASSLGQGNYGYTF
NA,NA,TRBJ2-7,TRBV2,TGTGCCAGCAGTGATCCAGCGGTAACCTACGAGCAGTACTTC,CASSDPAVTYEQYF
TRBD1,NA,TRBJ1-3,TRBV6-5,TGTGCCAGCAGTTTCGGGACAGCTGGAAACACCATATATTTT,CASSFGTAGNTIYF
NA,NA,TRBJ2-7,TRBV5-1,TGCGCCAGCAGTCGGACACCAACCTACGAGCAGTACTTC,CASSRTPTYEQYF
NA,NA,TRBJ1-1,TRBV5-1,TGCGCCAGCAGCCTAGGACAGTTCTTAACTGAAGCTTTCTTT,CASSLGQFLTEAFF
TRBD2,NA,TRBJ2-7,TRBV2,TGTGCCAGCAGTCCCGGGACTACTCCCTACGAGCAGTACTTC,CASSPGTTPYEQYF
NA,NA,TRBJ1-2,TRBV5-4,TGTGCCAGCAGCCCGCGGACAGAGCTAAACTATGGCTACACCTTC,CASSPRTELNYGYTF
NA,NA,TRBJ1-5,TRBV29-1,TGCAGCGTTGAAGTCGGGGGGCGCAATCAGCCCCAGCATTTT,CSVEVGGRNQPQHF
NA,NA,TRBJ1-4,TRBV7-2,TGTGCCAGCAGCCCCCGGTGGGGAGGGGATGAAAAACTGTTTTTT,CASSPRWGGDEKLFF
NA,NA,TRBJ2-1,TRBV5-1,TGCGCCAGCAGCTCGGCAACTAGCCATGGCAATGAGCAGTTCTTC,CASSSATSHGNEQFF
NA,NA,TRBJ2-1,TRBV28,TGTGCCAGCAAGGCCGGGACTTCGGGGTATGAGCAGTTCTTC,CASKAGTSGYEQFF
TRBD1,NA,TRBJ2-1,TRBV6-5,TGTGCCAGCACCCGGGGACAGGCCTTCTACAATGAGCAGTTCTTC,CASTRGQAFYNEQFF